The entry below gives a single T cell receptor beta chain sequence along with its context. The data stem from a study of blood T cell repertoires in COVID-19. At the level of the study: The study drew acute and convalescent COVID-19 samples from the United States, Italy and Spain.

Original processing methods: The authors estimated nucleated cell counts from reference gene primer amplification. The repertoire was sequenced with immunoSEQ multiplex PCR; TCRdb's copy has only in-frame clones and lacks some. V, J and clone size are taken as reported in that table, and D and trimming were inferred from the DNA itself. The table records fewer than 450,000 clones, more than 75% of them present only once. Per the germline V gene, CDR1 is LNHDA and CDR2 is SQIVND (reference sequence). Trimming removed 6 bases from V and 2 bases from J, with 20 bases in between. The CDR3 covers 16 residues. Those enrolled, adults aged 18 to 89 years, came from 24 US areas. Cohort 3 recovered donors had two negative PCRs, clearance, or symptom resolution.

The chain uses TRBV19 and TRBJ2-7; tentative D call: TRBD2 (5 bases). The TCR comes from a woman aged 18-30 years who had recovered from COVID-19. Material: PBMCs or T cells enriched from blood (not recorded which). The chain's CDR3 is CASSPGLFPNPYEQYF. The CDR3 coding sequence is TGTGCCAGTAGCCCCGGACTCTTCCCGAATCCCTACGAGCAGTACTTC.